The rows below give T cell receptor beta chains drawn from one sample of a study of T cell responses to AZD1222 COVID-19 vaccine. Sequenced by immunoSEQ multiplex PCR; TCRdb stores in-frame clones only, minus some. The sample consists of around 130,000 clones, roughly nine tenths of them appearing once. Sequencing was performed on peripheral blood, taken on day 0 of AZD1222 vaccination. The receptor set was obtained from an adult in good health. The CDR3 runs from the conserved cysteine through the conserved F or W. Each record gives: D gene, clone size, V gene, J gene, CDR3 DNA, CDR3 protein. The D gene is left open where the match is weak. Clone size is not always given. Where it is, it says once, few, many or a class for expanded clones.

>-|once|TRBV19|TRBJ1-5
TGTGCCAGTAGTATAATCCAAGGGAATAGCAATCAGCCCCAGCATTTT
CASSIIQGNSNQPQHF
>-|once|TRBV27|TRBJ2-2
TGTGCCAGCAACTGGCGGGGCTACACCGGGGAGCTGTTTTTT
CASNWRGYTGELFF
>-|-|TRBV15|TRBJ1-1
TGTGCCACCAGCAGAATTACAGGAGGTTCAGAAGCTTTCTTT
CATSRITGGSEAFF
>-|-|TRBV2|TRBJ1-5
TGTGCCAGCATGATGGGGTTAAATCAGCCCCAGCATTTT
CASMMGLNQPQHF
>-|-|TRBV25-1|TRBJ2-5
TGTGCCAGCTGGACCGGGGGCCTCCAAGAGACCCAGTACTTC
CASWTGGLQETQYF
>-|-|TRBV12-3/TRBV12-4|TRBJ2-7
TGTGCCAGCAGCCAACAGGTATGGGAGCAGTACTTC
CASSQQVWEQYF
>-|-|TRBV28|TRBJ1-1
TGTGCCAGCAGGTCGGGGGGGCTGGTAGCTTTCTTT
CASRSGGLVAFF
>TRBD2|once|TRBV7-2|TRBJ2-1
TGTGCCAGCAGCTTAGGAGGGACTAGCGGGACCTATGAGCAGTTCTTC
CASSLGGTSGTYEQFF
>TRBD1|-|TRBV13|TRBJ1-1
TGTGCCAGCAGCTTACGAACAGGGGAGAACACTGAAGCTTTCTTT
CASSLRTGENTEAFF
>TRBD1|-|TRBV4-1|TRBJ2-3
TGCGCCAGCAGCCAAGATGAGTGGGCAGGGGGCCAGTCGGGCACAGATACGCAGTATTTT
CASSQDEWAGGQSGTDTQYF
>-|once|TRBV10-2|TRBJ2-1
TGCGCCAGCGGGGTTGGGAGCGCCTACAATGAGCAGTTCTTC
CASGVGSAYNEQFF
>-|-|TRBV10-3|TRBJ1-2
TGTGCCATAAGCGTTAGACAAAGAATTAACTATGGCTACACCTTC
CAISVRQRINYGYTF
>-|once|TRBV6-4|TRBJ2-1
TGTGCCAGCAGTGACTCGTCCACTCCTTCCAATGAGCAGTTCTTC
CASSDSSTPSNEQFF
>-|-|TRBV5-1|TRBJ2-7
TGCGCCAGCAGCTTGGAGCCTCTGTACGAGCAGTACTTC
CASSLEPLYEQYF
>-|-|TRBV7-9|TRBJ2-1
TGTGCCAGCAGCCCTATGCGGGGGCAGGTGAAGAATGAGCAGTTCTTC
CASSPMRGQVKNEQFF
>-|-|TRBV13|TRBJ2-4
TGTGCCAGCAGCTGGGAAGGGAAGGGGGTCATTCAGTACTTC
CASSWEGKGVIQYF
>TRBD2|-|TRBV9|TRBJ2-7
TGTGCCAGCAGCGTAGGTCTAGCGGACTACGAGCAGTACTTC
CASSVGLADYEQYF
>-|-|TRBV16|TRBJ1-1
TGTGCCAGCAGCCAATGGAGGGGAGGGGAAGAAGCTTTCTTT
CASSQWRGGEEAFF
>-|-|TRBV24-1|TRBJ1-4
TGTGCCACCAGTGAGCCCTGGGGCGGACATAATGAAAAACTGTTTTTT
CATSEPWGGHNEKLFF
>-|-|TRBV27|TRBJ2-3
TGTGCCAGCAGAACGAACAGGGTTAGCACAGATACGCAGTATTTT
CASRTNRVSTDTQYF
>-|-|TRBV5-1|TRBJ1-1
TGCGCCAGCAGCGGGCAGGGTGGGAACACTGAAGCTTTCTTT
CASSGQGGNTEAFF
>-|few|TRBV27|TRBJ2-7
TGTGCCAGCAGTTCTAGTCAAGGGCCCTACGAGCAGTACTTC
CASSSSQGPYEQYF
>-|-|TRBV7-9|TRBJ1-2
TGTGCCAGCAGCTTGGGGAGTACAGGGTCCTATGGCTACACCTTC
CASSLGSTGSYGYTF
>-|-|TRBV5-6|TRBJ1-5
TGTGCCAGCAGCCCCGGGGGGGCGAACCAGCCCCAGCATTTT
CASSPGGANQPQHF
>-|-|TRBV5-1|TRBJ1-6
TGCGCCAGCAGCCCGGAAGGCAATAATTCACCCCTCCACTTT
CASSPEGNNSPLHF
>TRBD1|-|TRBV2|TRBJ2-6
TGTGCCAGCAGGGCTCACGTGACAGGGGCTGGGGCCAACGTCCTGACTTTC
CASRAHVTGAGANVLTF
>-|-|TRBV15|TRBJ2-7
TGTGCCACCAGCAGCGACGGAACCTACGAGCAGTACTTC
CATSSDGTYEQYF
>-|-|TRBV10-1|TRBJ2-7
TGCGCCAGCAGTGAGTCGATACGATACGAGCAGTACTTC
CASSESIRYEQYF
>-|-|TRBV19|TRBJ1-2
TGTGCCAGTACTCCGAACCCCCCGAACTATGGCTACACCTTC
CASTPNPPNYGYTF
>-|once|TRBV4-2|TRBJ1-4
TGTGCCAGCAGCCAAGTCCGGGGGCAAGGGACTAATGAAAAACTGTTTTTT
CASSQVRGQGTNEKLFF
>-|few|TRBV7-2|TRBJ1-3
TGTGCCAGCAGTACAGGGTCTGGAAACACCATATATTTT
CASSTGSGNTIYF
>-|-|TRBV18|TRBJ2-7
TGTGCCAGCTCACCACTGCGAGGGTACACCCCCTACGAGCAGTACTTC
CASSPLRGYTPYEQYF
>TRBD2|-|TRBV6-6|TRBJ2-7
TGTGCCAGCAGGGAGCTACTAGCGGGAAGAGACGAGCAGTACTTC
CASRELLAGRDEQYF
>-|-|TRBV4-3|TRBJ1-6
TGCGCCAGCAGCCAAGATCATGGACTGTATAACTCACCCCTCCACTTT
CASSQDHGLYNSPLHF
>-|-|TRBV4-1|TRBJ2-7
TGCGCCAGCAGCCAAGAAGGACAGCTCGAGCAGTACTTC
CASSQEGQLEQYF
>-|once|TRBV5-1|TRBJ1-5
TGCGCCAGCAGCTTGGACGGTGGTAACAATCAGCCCCAGCATTTT
CASSLDGGNNQPQHF
>-|-|TRBV9|TRBJ2-3
TGTGCCAGCAGCGTAGAGGGCGGGACCCCAGATACGCAGTATTTT
CASSVEGGTPDTQYF
>-|-|TRBV5-1|TRBJ1-5
TGCGCCAGCAGCTTCGAGGCCGGAGGTTTCATTCAGCCCCAGCATTTT
CASSFEAGGFIQPQHF
>-|few|TRBV5-1|TRBJ2-5
TGCGCCAGCAGCTGGGACCAAGAGACCCAGTACTTC
CASSWDQETQYF
>-|-|TRBV7-3|TRBJ2-3
TGTGCCAGCAGCTCAGAGGGGCCTGGCACAGATACGCAGTATTTT
CASSSEGPGTDTQYF
>-|-|TRBV21-1|TRBJ2-1
TGTGCCAGCAGCAAAGTCCGACTAGCGGAGGGGAATCCTCACAATGAGCAGTTCTTC
CASSKVRLAEGNPHNEQFF
>-|-|TRBV18|TRBJ1-4
TGTGCCAGCTCACCAGTTGGGGGCGAAAAACTGTTTTTT
CASSPVGGEKLFF
>TRBD2|-|TRBV6-5|TRBJ2-1
TGTGCTACGCGCCGCGGGACTAGCGGTGTAGAGCAGTTCTTC
CATRRGTSGVEQFF